The 23 T cell receptor beta chains listed next were all sequenced from one sample in a study of cytomegalovirus exposure and HLA in healthy donors. Primers included in the PCR were 60 Vbeta and 13 Jbeta primers. Some clones are missing from TCRdb's copy, which holds only in-frame ones; the method was immunoSEQ multiplex PCR. Among about 130,000 clones, about 81% were seen once, and the ten largest hold almost 6%. The sequencing sample was made of PBMCs. The receptors here all came from a woman in her thirties or forties in good health and CMV-seropositive.

This clone was seen once. The chain couples TRBV9 to TRBJ1-6, with TRBD1 matching 7 bases. Unmatched junction bases numbered 11, after V lost 4 bases and J lost 10 bases. Germline CDR1 reads SGDLS; CDR2 reads YYNGEE. This CDR3 contains 15 residues. CDR3 amino acids: CASSTRQGVRSPLHF. DNA of the CDR3: TGTGCCAGCAGCACTCGACAGGGAGTAAGATCACCCCTCCACTTT.

This clone was observed many times. The chain combines TRBV7-9 with TRBJ2-7; a weak D match, TRBD2 (5 bases). Germline V gene lookup returns CDR1 SEHNR and CDR2 FQNEAQ (reference sequence). V was shortened by 3 bases and J by 4 bases, with 19 bases between the two germline ends. The length of the CDR3 is 16 residues. The CDR3 protein is CASSLWLGRTGYEQYF. Here the CDR3 DNA reads TGTGCCAGCAGCTTGTGGCTCGGCAGGACTGGGTACGAGCAGTACTTC.

This clone has just one count. V is TRBV18 and J is TRBJ2-3; D is perhaps TRBD2 (6 bases). Germline CDR1 and CDR2: KGHSH and LQKENI. This CDR3 contains 15 residues. V lost 2 bases and J 2 bases, leaving 11 bases between the germline ends. CDR3 amino acids: CASSPGDLNTDTQYF. The CDR3 DNA reads as TGTGCCAGCTCACCAGGGGACTTAAACACAGATACGCAGTATTTT.

V usage is TRBV7-2 and J usage is TRBJ2-1, with 10 positions matching TRBD2. The length of the CDR3 is 16 residues. Germline CDR1 and CDR2: SGHTA and FQGNSA. The V segment lost 1 base and the J segment 4 bases; nucleotides outside the gene matches: 4. CDR3 DNA: TGTGCCAGCAGCTTAGTGGGGACTAGCGAATACAATGAGCAGTTCTTC. The encoded protein is CASSLVGTSEYNEQFF.

The chain recombines TRBV9 with TRBJ2-3; D is undetermined. Trimming left V 7 bases short and J 3 bases short, with 12 bases between. The CDR3 spans 13 residues. CDR1 and CDR2 (germline): SGDLS, YYNGEE. In DNA form, the CDR3 reads TGTGCCAGCGCTCGGGTAGGTACAGATACGCAGTATTTT. Translating gives CASARVGTDTQYF. Full variable domain (outside the CDR3, taken from reference TRBV9 and TRBJ2-3): DSGVTQTPKHLITATGQRVTLRCSPRSGDLSVYWYQQSLDQGLQFLIQYYNGEERAKGNILERFSAQQFPDLHSELNLSSLELGDSALYFCASARVGTDTQYFGPGTRLTVL.

The V gene is TRBV5-4, the J gene TRBJ2-1; TRBD1 agrees at 9 bases. There are 18 residues in the CDR3. Trimming removed 0 bases from V and 0 bases from J; junction bases left unmatched: 7. In germline, CDR1 is SGHNT, CDR2 YYREEE (reference sequence). In DNA form, the CDR3 reads TGTGCCAGCAGCTTGGATTCACCGGGACAGGGCTCCTACAATGAGCAGTTCTTC. It codes for CASSLDSPGQGSYNEQFF.

J is TRBJ1-1 and V is TRBV5-5, with D unclear. In germline, CDR1 is SGHKS, CDR2 YYEKEE (reference sequence). The V end was cut by 1 base, the J end by 7 bases, with 8 bases between. The CDR3 has 12 residues. The CDR3 coding sequence is TGTGCCAGCAGCTTGACGAGCGGTGAAGCTTTCTTT. Protein sequence: CASSLTSGEAFF.

J is TRBJ2-7 and V is TRBV19; tentative D call: TRBD1 (6 bases). This CDR3 is built from 12 residues. V lost 11 bases and J 7 bases, leaving 18 bases between the germline ends. The V gene's germline CDR1 is LNHDA and CDR2 SQIVND (reference sequence). In DNA form, the CDR3 reads TGTGCCTCCTCCCTAGGTCAGGGGGAGCAGTACTTC. As protein: CASSLGQGEQYF.

This chain joins TRBV10-3 and TRBJ2-7, with D unresolved. V was clipped by 2 bases and J by 6 bases, with 11 bases between them. The germline CDR1 and CDR2 sequences are ENHRY and SYGVKD. The CDR3 sequence is 13 residues long. The CDR3 DNA follows: TGTGCCATCAGTGAGAGCACCCCGGGCGAGCAGTACTTC. Protein: CAISESTPGEQYF.

In regard to this clone: One junction end disagrees with the germline gene, perhaps due to a read error. This chain connects TRBV27 to TRBJ2-5; maybe TRBD1 (6 bases). The CDR3 covers 16 residues. Germline CDR1 MNHEY, CDR2 SMNVEV (reference sequence). The CDR3 is CASSFGGRGVQKTQYF. CDR3 sequence (DNA): TGTGCCAGCAGTTTTGGTGGCAGGGGTGTCCAAAAGACCCAGTACTTC.

V and J are TRBV27 and TRBJ1-1; D call uncertain. Germline V gene data show CDR1 as MNHEY and CDR2 as SMNVEV (reference sequence). This CDR3 comprises 14 residues. Trimming stripped 1 base from V and 5 bases from J, with 11 bases between. CDR3 DNA: TGTGCCAGCAGTTTATTTCTGAGCGGGACTGAAGCTTTCTTT. Translation: CASSLFLSGTEAFF.

V and J are TRBV5-1 and TRBJ2-2, with 8 positions matching TRBD2. The CDR3 is 16 residues long. CDR1 SGHRS and CDR2 YFSETQ come from the germline V gene. With 1 base clipped from V and 2 bases from J, the junction kept 4 bases outside the gene matches. The CDR3 sequence is CASSLFSGANTGELFF. CDR3 bases: TGCGCCAGCAGCTTGTTTAGCGGGGCTAACACCGGGGAGCTGTTTTTT. The full variable domain, completed using reference TRBV5-1 and TRBJ2-2, is KAGVTQTPRYLIKTRGQQVTLSCSPISGHRSVSWYQQTPGQGLQFLFEYFSETQRNKGNFPGRFSGRQFSNSRSEMNVSTLELGDSALYLCASSLFSGANTGELFFGEGSRLTVL.

The chain carries TRBV27 and TRBJ1-4; 8 nucleotides line up with TRBD1. The V gene end was trimmed by 6 bases and the J gene end by 8 bases; junction bases not matched to a gene: 5. Germline V gene data show CDR1 as MNHEY and CDR2 as SMNVEV (reference sequence). The CDR3 is made up of 13 amino acids. As DNA, the CDR3 is TGTGCCAGCAGCCGACAGGGGCGGGAAAAACTGTTTTTT. Encoded protein: CASSRQGREKLFF.

The V gene is TRBV4-1, the J gene TRBJ2-2; no clear D gene. This CDR3 has 15 residues. Germline V gives CDR1 MGHRA, CDR2 YSYEKL. V was trimmed by 1 base and J by 1 base, leaving 7 bases between them. In DNA, the CDR3 is TGCGCCAGCAGCCAAGGAGCAGGGAACACCGGGGAGCTGTTTTTT. Its translation is CASSQGAGNTGELFF.

This clone has just one count. This chain connects TRBV18 to TRBJ2-1; D is possibly TRBD1 (6 bases). Trimming took 5 bases from V and 9 from J, leaving 17 bases between them. CDR3 length: 14 amino acids. Germline values: CDR1 KGHSH, CDR2 LQKENI. CDR3 region: CASSTKGQGTEQFF. The CDR3, as DNA: TGTGCCAGCTCAACCAAAGGTCAGGGGACTGAGCAGTTCTTC. Filled out from reference TRBV18 and TRBJ2-1, the complete variable domain reads NAGVMQNPRHLVRRRGQEARLRCSPMKGHSHVYWYRQLPEEGLKFMVYLQKENIIDESGMPKERFSAEFPKEGPSILRIQQVVRGDSAAYFCASSTKGQGTEQFFGPGTRLTVL.

The rearrangement links TRBV19 to TRBJ1-1; weak D call: TRBD1 (6 bases). Trimming shortened V by 6 bases and J by 1 base, and 18 bases separated the two germline ends. Germline V gene data show CDR1 as LNHDA and CDR2 as SQIVND (reference sequence). The CDR3 runs 16 residues. Here the CDR3 reads CASRTTLTGKNTEAFF. The CDR3 DNA reads as TGTGCCAGTAGAACCACTCTGACAGGAAAGAACACTGAAGCTTTCTTT.

This clone was recorded a few times. The gene calls are TRBV4-2 and TRBJ1-1; possibly TRBD1 for D (6 bases). Germline V CDR1 and CDR2: LGHNA, YNFKEQ. The V and J ends lost 5 bases and 3 bases respectively, with 16 bases between them. The CDR3 runs 15 residues. The CDR3 loop reads CASSTKSGVYTEAFF. The CDR3 nucleotides read TGTGCCAGCAGCACTAAATCAGGGGTTTACACTGAAGCTTTCTTT.

CDR3 region: CASSPRTGAFNYGYTF. CDR3 in DNA: TGTGCCAGTAGTCCCCGGACAGGGGCATTTAACTATGGCTACACCTTC. The rearrangement links TRBV19 to TRBJ1-2, with 9 bases fitting TRBD1. J lost 1 base, V lost 5 bases, and 8 bases had no gene match. The CDR3 totals 16 residues. Germline loops: CDR1 LNHDA, CDR2 SQIVND (reference sequence).

The rearrangement links TRBV11-2 to TRBJ1-2, with TRBD1 matching over 10 bases. With 5 bases clipped from V and 3 bases from J, the junction kept 3 bases outside the gene matches. This CDR3 comprises 14 residues. CDR1 and CDR2 (germline): SGHAT, FQNNGV. The CDR3 protein is CASSDGQGDYGYTF. DNA for the CDR3: TGTGCCAGCAGCGACGGACAGGGGGACTATGGCTACACCTTC.

The chain is built from TRBV7-9 and TRBJ1-1; D perhaps matches TRBD1 (5 bases). The CDR3 covers 17 residues. The V end lost 2 bases, the J end lost 0 bases, and 16 bases lay between the germline ends. Germline CDR1 is SEHNR and CDR2 is FQNEAQ (reference sequence). The CDR3, as DNA: TGTGCCAGCAGCTTACAGGGCGGGAGAAGAATGAACACTGAAGCTTTCTTT. Translating gives CASSLQGGRRMNTEAFF. Complete variable domain (other parts from reference TRBV7-9 and TRBJ1-1): DTGVSQNPRHKITKRGQNVTFRCDPISEHNRLYWYRQTLGQGPEFLTYFQNEAQLEKSRLLSDRFSAERPKGSFSTLEIQRTEQGDSAMYLCASSLQGGRRMNTEAFFGQGTRLTVV.

The chain couples TRBV6-1 to TRBJ2-3; 13 bases line up with TRBD2. The V gene end was trimmed by 3 bases and the J gene end by 9 bases; junction bases not matched to a gene: 15. The CDR3 covers 18 residues. The V gene's germline CDR1 is MNHNS and CDR2 SASEGT. CDR3 amino acids: CASSDGPSLAGGPGTQYF. In DNA, the CDR3 is TGTGCCAGCAGTGATGGGCCTTCACTAGCGGGAGGGCCAGGAACGCAGTATTTT.

V is TRBV5-1 and J is TRBJ1-1; possible D gene TRBD1, 5 bases. This CDR3 contains 14 residues. Germline CDR1 reads SGHRS; CDR2 reads YFSETQ. The V end lost 7 bases, the J end lost 1 base, and 14 bases lay between the germline ends. CDR3 coding DNA: TGCGCCAGCTTCCAGGGAGGGACGAACACTGAAGCTTTCTTT. Protein: CASFQGGTNTEAFF. The whole variable domain, remainder taken from reference TRBV5-1 and TRBJ1-1, is KAGVTQTPRYLIKTRGQQVTLSCSPISGHRSVSWYQQTPGQGLQFLFEYFSETQRNKGNFPGRFSGRQFSNSRSEMNVSTLELGDSALYLCASFQGGTNTEAFFGQGTRLTVV.

The chain links TRBV29-1 to TRBJ1-2; 9 bases are a match to TRBD1. V was pared by 6 bases and J by 8 bases, with 13 bases of the junction left unmatched. Germline CDR1 is SQVTM and CDR2 is ANQGSEA. CDR3 length: 14 amino acids. The DNA for the CDR3 is TGCAGCGTGGCCGGGACAGGGCTCCCTGGGGGCTACACCTTC. It encodes CSVAGTGLPGGYTF.